This T cell receptor beta chain was identified in a study of cytomegalovirus exposure and HLA in healthy donors. General study findings and limits: A later analysis by the authors found several of the most significant clusters apparently linked to common viral pathogens. What a later analysis reportedly showed was that an Asian-associated ancestry cluster had fewer N-insertions than the approximately 720-donor mean.

This clone was seen a few times. What it binds is unknown. PCR used 60 Vbeta primers and 13 Jbeta primers. Generated by immunoSEQ multiplex PCR, the TCRdb table keeps only in-frame clones and is missing some. The sample yields 210,000 or so clones, less than 85% seen once. Germline lookup yields CDR1 MGHRA and CDR2 YSYEKL. Trimming cost V 1 base and J 2 bases, with 5 bases left between them. This CDR3 is built from 13 residues. The rearrangement uses TRBV4-1 and TRBJ1-1; D gene uncertain. Material for sequencing was PBMCs. This TCR was recovered from a man between 18 and 35 years old in good health and CMV-seronegative. CDR3 sequence reads: CASSQGTNTEAFF. The CDR3, as DNA: TGCGCCAGCAGCCAAGGAACAAACACTGAAGCTTTCTTT.